Following are 30 T cell receptor beta chains from one sample sequenced in a study of cytomegalovirus exposure and HLA in healthy donors. It was with 60 Vbeta and 13 Jbeta primers that the PCR ran. Profiled with immunoSEQ multiplex PCR; TCRdb holds only in-frame clones, not every one. This sample yields 90,000 to 100,000 clones, of which roughly four fifths are seen a single time; around 7.2% belongs to the top ten. What was sequenced was PBMCs. These receptors all stem from a female donor in good health and CMV-seronegative.

This clone was seen only a few times. This rearrangement joins TRBV4-1 to TRBJ2-2, with D maybe TRBD1 (6 bases). In germline, CDR1 is MGHRA, CDR2 YSYEKL. V was pared by 4 bases and J by 7 bases, with 22 bases between. CDR3 size: 17 residues. The CDR3 nucleotides are TGCGCCAGCAGCCCCCGTGGCAGGGGTAACCGTAACGGGGAGCTGTTTTTT. Residues: CASSPRGRGNRNGELFF.

This sequence joins TRBV19 and TRBJ2-1, with TRBD2 matching over 8 bases. Trimming at V came to 1 base and at J to 5 bases, leaving 16 bases not matched to a gene. CDR1 is LNHDA and CDR2 is SQIVND in the germline V gene (reference sequence). This CDR3 is 19 amino acids long. CDR3 region: CASSIGPPSLAAGNNEQFF. Here the CDR3 DNA reads TGTGCCAGTAGTATAGGCCCCCCTTCACTAGCGGCCGGCAACAATGAGCAGTTCTTC.

This chain connects TRBV29-1 to TRBJ1-2, with D perhaps TRBD1 (5 bases). Trimming pared 3 bases from V and 0 bases from J, leaving 14 bases between. This CDR3 has 15 residues. Per the germline V gene, CDR1 is SQVTM and CDR2 is ANQGSEA. The CDR3 region has the DNA TGCAGCGTTGACACGACCGGGGGAACTAACTATGGCTACACCTTC. This gives the protein CSVDTTGGTNYGYTF.

The V and J genes are TRBV2 and TRBJ1-5, with a tentative D call TRBD1 (5 bases). V lost 4 bases and J 2 bases, leaving 12 bases between the germline ends. Germline CDR1 is SNHLY and CDR2 is FYNNEI. This CDR3 is built from 15 residues. DNA for the CDR3: TGTGCCAGCAGTGTCTCGGGAGGGGGCAATCAGCCCCAGCATTTT. Translating it yields CASSVSGGGNQPQHF.

The V and J genes are TRBV7-3 and TRBJ1-2, with 8 bases aligning to TRBD1. The CDR3 sequence is 13 residues long. Trimming at V came to 4 bases and at J to 8 bases, leaving 6 bases not matched to a gene. Germline loops: CDR1 SGHTA, CDR2 FQGTGA. CDR3: CASSYRTGSGYTF. The CDR3 DNA reads as TGTGCCAGCAGCTACCGGACAGGGTCAGGCTACACCTTC.

The chain employs TRBV30 and TRBJ1-1; TRBD1 is a possible D gene (5 bases). This CDR3 comprises 17 residues. In germline, CDR1 is GTSNPN, CDR2 SVGIG (reference sequence). Trimming took off 5 bases at V and 0 bases at J, with 22 bases between the two ends. The CDR3 nucleotides read TGTGCCTGGGGGGGGTTAGGACGGCCAGGAATGAACACTGAAGCTTTCTTT. It translates to CAWGGLGRPGMNTEAFF.

This chain connects TRBV28 to TRBJ2-7, with D possibly being TRBD1 (6 bases). Between the trimmed V and J ends, which lost 7 bases and 4 bases, there was a span of 20 bases. The CDR3 is 15 amino acids. The germline V gene encodes CDR1 MDHEN and CDR2 SYDVKM. The CDR3, as DNA: TGTGCCAGCACCTCATGGGACAAGAGCGTTTACGAGCAGTACTTC. This codes for CASTSWDKSVYEQYF.

The chain links TRBV5-1 to TRBJ2-5; TRBD1 aligns across 10 bases. The CDR3 has 18 residues. The V gene's germline CDR1 is SGHRS and CDR2 YFSETQ. V shed 2 bases, J shed 2 bases, and the junction held 12 bases outside the gene matches. The CDR3, as DNA: TGCGCCAGCAGCTTCCACGCGTCCCGGGACAGGGGTCAAGAGACCCAGTACTTC. The encoded protein is CASSFHASRDRGQETQYF.

This chain links TRBV2 with TRBJ2-7; 8 bases align to TRBD1. The ends lost 6 bases at V and 2 bases at J; junction bases unmatched: 6. Looked up from germline, CDR1 is SNHLY and CDR2 is FYNNEI. This CDR3 is built from 14 residues. In DNA, the CDR3 is TGTGCCAGCAGCATACAGACAGGGGCCTACGAGCAGTACTTC. It codes for CASSIQTGAYEQYF.

The chain carries TRBV2 and TRBJ1-1; D is uncertain. The V gene's germline CDR1 is SNHLY and CDR2 FYNNEI. Trimming took off 4 bases at V and 1 base at J, with 10 bases between the two ends. The CDR3 sequence is 14 residues long. CDR3 coding DNA: TGTGCCAGCAGTGTCTTACAGACGAACACTGAAGCTTTCTTT. It translates to CASSVLQTNTEAFF. The variable domain in full, with the rest retrieved from reference TRBV2 and TRBJ1-1, is EPEVTQTPSHQVTQMGQEVILRCVPISNHLYFYWYRQILGQKVEFLVSFYNNEISEKSEIFDDQFSVERPDGSNFTLKIRSTKLEDSAMYFCASSVLQTNTEAFFGQGTRLTVV.

The chain has TRBV27 and TRBJ2-1; D might be TRBD2 (5 bases). The CDR3 consists of 17 residues. The V gene lost 3 bases and the J gene lost 3 bases, with 18 bases spanning the gap. Per the germline V gene, CDR1 is MNHEY and CDR2 is SMNVEV (reference sequence). The CDR3: CASSLGNGLPGYNEQFF. CDR3 DNA: TGTGCCAGCAGTTTGGGGAACGGACTCCCTGGCTACAATGAGCAGTTCTTC.

The gene calls are TRBV30 and TRBJ1-2; TRBD1 matches 7 bases. CDR1 and CDR2 from the germline V gene are GTSNPN and SVGIG (reference sequence). The CDR3 extends over 13 amino acids. The V and J ends lost 2 bases and 5 bases, in that order; junction bases with no gene match: 5. The CDR3 sequence is CAWSPRDRYGYTF. The CDR3 nucleotides read TGTGCCTGGAGTCCCCGGGACAGATATGGCTACACCTTC.

The rearrangement joins TRBV28 to TRBJ2-7; TRBD1 might be the D (6 bases). Between the trimmed V and J ends, which lost 5 bases and 6 bases, there was a span of 14 bases. This CDR3 has 13 amino acids. Germline CDR1 is MDHEN and CDR2 is SYDVKM. The CDR3 DNA follows: TGTGCCAGCAGTATTTCTGACAGGCCCGAGCAGTACTTC. Residues: CASSISDRPEQYF.

CDR3 region: CASSTLPGKGNYNEQFF. CDR3 coding DNA: TGTGCCAGCTCAACCCTCCCAGGGAAAGGCAATTACAATGAGCAGTTCTTC. The chain uses TRBV18 and TRBJ2-1; TRBD1 is a possible D gene (5 bases). V gave up 5 bases and J gave up 4 bases, with 21 bases separating them. This CDR3 has 17 residues. Per the germline V gene, CDR1 is KGHSH and CDR2 is LQKENI.

The genes are TRBV11-2 and TRBJ1-2, with 7 nucleotides matching TRBD1. Germline CDR1 and CDR2: SGHAT and FQNNGV. The CDR3 covers 14 residues. V lost 1 base, J lost 7 bases, and 6 bases stayed unmatched. Written as DNA, the CDR3 is TGTGCCAGCAGCTTAGCCGACAGGGTATCTGGCTACACCTTC. This translates into CASSLADRVSGYTF.

This clone appeared a few times. The chain carries TRBV10-3 and TRBJ1-1; unclear D gene. Trimming removed 0 bases at V and 4 bases at J, with 6 bases between. CDR3 length: 13 amino acids. The germline gives CDR1 ENHRY, CDR2 SYGVKD. This CDR3 is CAISESAGTEAFF. DNA for the CDR3: TGTGCCATCAGTGAGTCGGCGGGCACTGAAGCTTTCTTT.

This clone was observed once. The same CDR3 also results from other DNA sequences found in this sample. Written as DNA, the CDR3 is TGCGCCAGCAGCTTGGCAGGGGGTCCTGAAGCTTTCTTT. It translates to CASSLAGGPEAFF. V usage is TRBV5-1 and J usage is TRBJ1-1, with TRBD1 matching 7 bases. The junction had 2 bases not matched to a gene; V was cut back by 0 bases and J by 6 bases. The CDR3 extends over 13 amino acids. The V gene's germline CDR1 is SGHRS and CDR2 YFSETQ.

This chain joins TRBV11-3 and TRBJ2-1, with D perhaps matching TRBD2 (5 bases). V gave up 4 bases and J gave up 6 bases, with 16 bases separating them. The germline gives CDR1 SGHNT, CDR2 YENEEA. There are 15 residues in the CDR3. The CDR3 spells CASSSRTTSTNEQFF. In nucleotides, the CDR3 is TGTGCCAGCAGCTCACGTACTACTAGTACCAATGAGCAGTTCTTC.

The chain carries TRBV6-1 and TRBJ1-2, with D perhaps matching TRBD1 (5 bases). The CDR3 runs to 14 residues. The V and J ends lost 0 bases and 8 bases respectively, with 13 bases between them. CDR1 is MNHNS, CDR2 SASEGT, per germline. CDR3 DNA: TGTGCCAGCAGTGAAGCGGCAGGGAAAGGCGGCTACACCTTC. It encodes CASSEAAGKGGYTF.

The chain joins TRBV11-2 to TRBJ2-7; TRBD2 matches at 13 bases. Germline lookup yields CDR1 SGHAT and CDR2 FQNNGV. This CDR3 has 15 amino acids. V was pared by 4 bases and J by 1 base, with 1 base of the junction left unmatched. The CDR3: CASSSTSGRSYEQYF. The CDR3 DNA reads as TGTGCCAGCAGCTCGACTAGCGGGAGGTCCTACGAGCAGTACTTC.

The chain carries TRBV7-2 and TRBJ1-2; 11 nucleotides agree with TRBD1. The length of the CDR3 is 15 residues. The V gene's germline CDR1 is SGHTA and CDR2 FQGNSA. V was pared by 4 bases and J by 8 bases, with 9 bases of the junction left unmatched. CDR3 loop: CASSSAGQGERGYTF. In nucleotides, the CDR3 is TGTGCCAGCAGCTCTGCGGGACAGGGGGAAAGAGGCTACACCTTC.

V is TRBV7-2 and J is TRBJ2-2; perhaps TRBD2 as D (6 bases). The V and J ends lost 6 bases and 2 bases respectively, with 10 bases between them. The CDR3 contains 14 residues. From germline, CDR1 is SGHTA and CDR2 FQGNSA. CDR3: CASSWDSNTGELFF. CDR3 in DNA: TGTGCCAGCAGTTGGGACTCCAACACCGGGGAGCTGTTTTTT.

Remarks on this clone: The conserved final phenylalanine or tryptophan is absent from the CDR3, which likely points to a read error. No DNA is shown, since the ends of the CDR3 on it are uncertain; the CDR3 is the one TCRdb lists. V gene TRBV21-1 combines with J gene TRBJ1-3; TRBD1 reflects the table's D call only, with no check against the DNA. TRBV21-1 is a pseudogene segment. The CDR3 is made up of 9 amino acids, end residues included. The CDR3 sequence: CASSRTGKL.

The chain recombines TRBV6-6 with TRBJ2-1; a possible D gene is TRBD1 (5 bases). This CDR3 region has 16 residues. Germline values: CDR1 MNHNY, CDR2 SVGAGI (reference sequence). V lost 3 bases, J lost 6 bases, and 18 bases lay in between. The DNA of the CDR3 is TGTGCCAGCAGTTATGCCACAGGTAACCCGGGCAATGAGCAGTTCTTC. This translates into CASSYATGNPGNEQFF.

The rearrangement joins TRBV19 to TRBJ1-6; 10 bases line up with TRBD1. This CDR3 is built from 15 residues. J lost 4 bases, V lost 8 bases, and 5 bases had no gene match. Germline V gene sequence: CDR1 LNHDA, CDR2 SQIVND (reference sequence). The CDR3 region is CASGTGEFYNSPLHF. As DNA, the CDR3 is TGTGCCAGTGGGACAGGGGAATTTTATAATTCACCCCTCCACTTT. Looking up the rest from reference TRBV19 and TRBJ1-6 gives the full variable domain: DGGITQSPKYLFRKEGQNVTLSCEQNLNHDAMYWYRQDPGQGLRLIYYSQIVNDFQKGDIAEGYSVSREKKESFPLTVTSAQKNPTAFYLCASGTGEFYNSPLHFGNGTRLTVT.

This chain uses TRBV29-1 with TRBJ2-3; 15 nucleotides match TRBD2. The germline V gene encodes CDR1 SQVTM and CDR2 ANQGSEA. The CDR3 spans 15 residues. V shed 4 bases, J shed 6 bases, and the junction held 5 bases outside the gene matches. CDR3 nucleotides: TGCAGCGTTGGAGGAGGGACTAGCGGGAGGGATACGCAGTATTTT. Encoded protein: CSVGGGTSGRDTQYF.

The chain carries TRBV7-3 and TRBJ2-1; no clear D gene. The length of the CDR3 is 15 residues. Germline loops: CDR1 SGHTA, CDR2 FQGTGA. V was clipped by 2 bases and J by 2 bases, with 10 bases between them. The CDR3 spells CASSLAIDPYNEQFF. The CDR3 DNA is TGTGCCAGCAGCTTAGCGATTGATCCCTACAATGAGCAGTTCTTC.

This chain links TRBV6-5 with TRBJ2-7; 9 bases align to TRBD1. CDR3 length: 13 residues. The V and J ends lost 8 bases and 6 bases, in that order; junction bases with no gene match: 8. Germline-derived CDR1 and CDR2 are MNHEY and SVGAGI. The CDR3 spells CASPGQGAVEQYF. In nucleotides, the CDR3 is TGTGCCAGCCCGGGACAGGGCGCTGTCGAGCAGTACTTC.

The chain couples TRBV7-9 to TRBJ2-7; D gene unclear. Germline V CDR1 and CDR2: SEHNR, FQNEAQ (reference sequence). The CDR3 extends over 12 amino acids. The V and J ends lost 4 bases and 3 bases respectively, with 7 bases between them. CDR3 residues: CASSSQVYEQYF. As DNA, the CDR3 is TGTGCCAGCAGCTCGCAGGTCTACGAGCAGTACTTC.

The CDR3 DNA reads as TGCGCCAGCAGCTTGGACAGGGGGATCTCCTACGAGCAGTACTTC. Protein: CASSLDRGISYEQYF. The V and J genes are TRBV5-1 and TRBJ2-7; 8 nucleotides align to TRBD1. Looked up from germline, CDR1 is SGHRS and CDR2 is YFSETQ. The V segment lost 0 bases and the J segment 0 bases; nucleotides outside the gene matches: 2. CDR3 length: 15 residues.